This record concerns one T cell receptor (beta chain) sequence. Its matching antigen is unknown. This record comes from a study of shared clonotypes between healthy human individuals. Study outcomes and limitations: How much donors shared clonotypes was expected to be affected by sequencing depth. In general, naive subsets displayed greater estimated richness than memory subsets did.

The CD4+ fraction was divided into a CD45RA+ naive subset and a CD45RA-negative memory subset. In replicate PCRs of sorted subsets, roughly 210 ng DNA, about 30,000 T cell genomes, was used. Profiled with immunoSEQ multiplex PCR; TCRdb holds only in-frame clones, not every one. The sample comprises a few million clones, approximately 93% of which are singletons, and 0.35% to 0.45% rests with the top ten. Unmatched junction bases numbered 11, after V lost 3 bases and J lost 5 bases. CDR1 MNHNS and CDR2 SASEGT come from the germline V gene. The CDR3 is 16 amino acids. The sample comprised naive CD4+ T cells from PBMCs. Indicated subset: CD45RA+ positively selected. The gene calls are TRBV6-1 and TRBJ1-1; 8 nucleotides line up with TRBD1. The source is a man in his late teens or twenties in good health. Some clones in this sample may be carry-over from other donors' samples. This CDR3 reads CASSDHVRRQGTEAFF. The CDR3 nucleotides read TGTGCCAGCAGTGACCACGTCCGGCGACAGGGGACTGAAGCTTTCTTT.